Shown below are 26 T cell receptor beta chains from a single sample sequenced in a study of response to subunit inactivated influenza vaccine. TCRdb re-called the RT-PCR reads with MiXCR, one entry per CDR3 protein. The profile covers 700,000 to 800,000 distinct CDR3 sequences, with approximately 17% appearing a single time and roughly 11% taken by the ten largest. The sequences come from PBMCs from blood, collected about 5 days after vaccination. Every receptor here comes from a man between 45 and 60 years old who received an inactivated influenza vaccine.

This clonotype was recorded a few times. The rearrangement links TRBV20-1 to TRBJ1-5; 9 positions match TRBD1. Germline CDR1 DFQATT, CDR2 SNEGSKA (reference sequence). The trim removed 7 bases at V and 3 bases at J, leaving 10 bases unmatched. This CDR3 region has 15 residues. The CDR3 bases are TGCAGTGTTACACAGGGGGCGCGGAACAATCAGCCCCAGCATTTT. Translated, it gives CSVTQGARNNQPQHF.

This chain connects TRBV18 to TRBJ2-1; D is ambiguous. Trimming removed 2 bases at V and 6 bases at J, with 8 bases between. The length of the CDR3 is 13 residues. The germline V gene has CDR1 KGHSH and CDR2 LQKENI. The CDR3 spells CASSPGVRNEQFF. The DNA for the CDR3 is TGTGCCAGCTCACCAGGAGTCCGCAATGAGCAGTTCTTC.

There are a few counts of this clonotype. The chain has TRBV5-1 and TRBJ1-3, with no clear D. V was pared by 6 bases and J by 2 bases, with 12 bases between. CDR1 and CDR2 (germline): SGHRS, YFSETQ. CDR3 size: 14 residues. The CDR3 region is CASTLDATGNTIYF. The CDR3 DNA sequence: TGCGCCAGCACCCTGGACGCTACTGGAAACACCATATATTTT.

This chain joins TRBV5-1 and TRBJ1-2; unclear D gene. Germline loops: CDR1 SGHRS, CDR2 YFSETQ. V was cut by 2 bases and J by 1 base, with 9 bases left in between. The CDR3 sequence is 14 residues long. CDR3 nucleotide sequence: TGCGCCAGCAGCTTTCCGACAAGTAACTATGGCTACACCTTC. As protein: CASSFPTSNYGYTF.

This clonotype has only a few counts. The J gene is TRBJ2-1, the V gene TRBV29-1, with 8 bases fitting TRBD2. With 6 bases clipped from V and 0 bases from J, the junction kept 10 bases outside the gene matches. CDR1 and CDR2 from the germline V gene are SQVTM and ANQGSEA. The length of the CDR3 is 16 residues. The CDR3 protein is CSVLAGGAASYNEQFF. CDR3 coding DNA: TGCAGCGTCCTGGCGGGGGGAGCTGCCTCCTACAATGAGCAGTTCTTC.

This clonotype occurred a few times. As DNA, the CDR3 is TGCGCCAGCAGCCAAGCTCCTCCACATGGGGTTAGTTCACCCCTCCACTTT. Amino acids: CASSQAPPHGVSSPLHF. The chain is built from TRBV4-3 and TRBJ1-6; the D is unclear. The V end lost 1 base, the J end lost 9 bases, and 19 bases lay between the germline ends. The CDR3 consists of 17 residues. Germline V gene sequence: CDR1 LGHNA, CDR2 YSLEER.

This clonotype appeared many times. This chain uses TRBV27 with TRBJ2-7; unclear D gene. Deletions cut 5 bases from V and 7 bases from J, with 12 bases between. From germline, CDR1 is MNHEY and CDR2 SMNVEV (reference sequence). The CDR3 runs 12 residues. The CDR3, as DNA: TGTGCCAGCAGTACCAACCTACGAGAGCAGTACTTC. Its protein product is CASSTNLREQYF.

The rearrangement uses TRBV4-3 and TRBJ2-2; D uncertain. This CDR3 spans 15 amino acids. Germline V gene sequence: CDR1 LGHNA, CDR2 YSLEER. V was trimmed by 2 bases and J by 5 bases, leaving 12 bases between them. The CDR3 here is CASSQILQVTGELFF. The CDR3 bases are TGCGCCAGCAGCCAAATCCTGCAGGTGACCGGGGAGCTGTTTTTT.

V gene TRBV5-5 combines with J gene TRBJ2-1; D not certain. The CDR3 consists of 15 residues. Trimming cost V 0 bases and J 6 bases, with 13 bases left between them. CDR1 SGHKS and CDR2 YYEKEE come from the germline V gene (reference sequence). The CDR3 nucleotides read TGTGCCAGCAGCTTGGAAATAGGAACCTGCAATGAGCAGTTCTTC. This translates into CASSLEIGTCNEQFF. The variable domain in full, completed from reference TRBV5-5 and TRBJ2-1, reads DAGVTQSPTHLIKTRGQQVTLRCSPISGHKSVSWYQQVLGQGPQFIFQYYEKEERGRGNFPDRFSARQFPNYSSELNVNALLLGDSALYLCASSLEIGTCNEQFFGPGTRLTVL.

The chain joins TRBV20-1 to TRBJ2-7; possibly TRBD1 for D (5 bases). Germline V lookup: CDR1 DFQATT, CDR2 SNEGSKA (reference sequence). The CDR3 spans 12 residues. Trimming stripped 6 bases from V and 0 bases from J, with 9 bases between. CDR3 loop: CSARRGSYEQYF. The CDR3 DNA reads TGCAGTGCGAGAAGGGGCTCCTACGAGCAGTACTTC.

This clonotype was counted between two and nine times. This sequence joins TRBV18 and TRBJ2-5; possible D gene TRBD2, 6 bases. Germline values: CDR1 KGHSH, CDR2 LQKENI. Trimming removed 1 base at V and 7 bases at J, with 16 bases between. This CDR3 is 15 amino acids long. The CDR3 loop is CASSPRVTSGATQYF. In DNA, the CDR3 is TGTGCCAGCTCACCACGGGTGACCTCGGGAGCGACCCAGTACTTC.

The V gene is TRBV4-1, the J gene TRBJ1-4; D is ambiguous. CDR3 length: 12 residues. Germline V lookup: CDR1 MGHRA, CDR2 YSYEKL. Trimming removed 10 bases from V and 7 bases from J, with 13 bases in between. Here the CDR3 DNA reads TGCGCCACCCGGACGGGATCTGAAAAACTGTTTTTT. It codes for CATRTGSEKLFF.

This clonotype was counted a single time. The genes are TRBV20-1 and TRBJ2-5, with TRBD1 as a possible D gene (5 bases). V lost 5 bases and J lost 7, with 11 bases in between. The CDR3 covers 11 residues. Germline V lookup: CDR1 DFQATT, CDR2 SNEGSKA (reference sequence). Here the CDR3 reads CSAPIDRTQYF. The CDR3, as DNA: TGCAGTGCTCCGATCGACAGGACCCAGTACTTC.

V gene TRBV12-3 or TRBV12-4 combines with J gene TRBJ2-7, with D possibly called TRBD1 or TRBD2 (5 bases each). The V gene lost 3 bases and the J gene lost 2 bases, with 14 bases spanning the gap. The CDR3 covers 15 residues. CDR3 in DNA: TGTGCCAGCAGTTTCCTAGGGACGGACGCCTACGAGCAGTACTTC. Translation gives CASSFLGTDAYEQYF.

This clonotype was seen many times. A read error may account for a junction end that differs from germline. The V gene is TRBV7-2, the J gene TRBJ2-1, with a possible D match to TRBD1 (5 bases). This CDR3 comprises 15 residues. Germline CDR1 reads SGHTA; CDR2 reads FQGNSA. CDR3 sequence (DNA): TGCGCCAGCAGCCCCTCTAGGGGTTCCTACAATGAGCAGTTCTTC. Translated: CASSPSRGSYNEQFF.

This clonotype was detected only a few times. V and J are TRBV2 and TRBJ2-1; TRBD1 agrees at 11 bases. V trimming: 6 bases; J trimming: 9 bases; junction bases outside the gene matches: 1. This CDR3 region has 12 residues. Germline-derived CDR1 and CDR2 are SNHLY and FYNNEI. The CDR3 here is CASRDRGLEQFF. The CDR3 nucleotides are TGTGCCAGCAGGGACAGGGGGCTTGAGCAGTTCTTC.

In this sample, this clonotype turned up a few times. The chain is built from TRBV6-6 and TRBJ2-4; D is perhaps TRBD2 (6 bases). The ends were cut back, 9 bases at V and 0 bases at J, with 9 bases in the middle. The length of the CDR3 is 13 residues. Germline CDR1 MNHNY, CDR2 SVGAGI (reference sequence). CDR3 sequence: CAREGLAKNIQYF. In DNA, the CDR3 is TGTGCCAGGGAGGGGTTAGCCAAAAACATTCAGTACTTC.

This clonotype was recorded a few times. The V and J genes are TRBV10-3 and TRBJ2-1; 13 positions agree with TRBD2. This CDR3 comprises 15 residues. CDR1 and CDR2 from the germline V gene are ENHRY and SYGVKD. Trimming removed 4 bases from V and 7 bases from J; junction bases left unmatched: 4. CDR3 DNA: TGTGCCATCAGTGCGGGACTAGCGGGAACAAATGAGCAGTTCTTC. Protein product: CAISAGLAGTNEQFF.

This clonotype was counted only a few times. This chain connects TRBV7-2 to TRBJ2-7; D not certain. CDR1 and CDR2 from the germline V gene are SGHTA and FQGNSA. V shed 5 bases and J shed 4 bases, with 12 bases lying between them. CDR3 length equals 13 residues. CDR3 sequence: CASSADGRYEQYF. In nucleotides, the CDR3 is TGTGCCAGCAGCGCGGACGGGCGGTACGAGCAGTACTTC.

This clonotype was seen once. The chain employs TRBV28 and TRBJ2-6; D unresolved. Trimming left V 10 bases short and J 2 bases short, with 15 bases between. Germline assignment: CDR1 MDHEN and CDR2 SYDVKM. This CDR3 comprises 15 residues. Here the CDR3 DNA reads TGTGCCACCAGAAGGGTGCAAGCTGGGGCCAACGTCCTGACTTTC. Protein product: CATRRVQAGANVLTF.

The chain joins TRBV29-1 to TRBJ2-7; maybe TRBD2 (5 bases). Deletions cut 3 bases from V and 4 bases from J, with 13 bases between. The germline gives CDR1 SQVTM, CDR2 ANQGSEA. There are 13 residues in the CDR3. CDR3 sequence: CSVDSGVRYEQYF. Here the CDR3 DNA reads TGCAGCGTTGATTCCGGGGTGCGGTACGAGCAGTACTTC.

The table lists this clonotype with a few counts. The rearrangement uses TRBV30 and TRBJ2-1, with 8 bases aligning to TRBD1. The CDR3 contains 15 residues. The germline V gene has CDR1 GTSNPN and CDR2 SVGIG (reference sequence). Trimming removed 3 bases from V and 6 bases from J; junction bases left unmatched: 10. DNA of the CDR3: TGTGCCTGGAGCGCGAGGACAGGGACCCTCAATGAGCAGTTCTTC. Amino acids: CAWSARTGTLNEQFF.

The V call is TRBV20-1, the J call TRBJ2-2, with 8 bases aligning to TRBD1. The germline V gene encodes CDR1 DFQATT and CDR2 SNEGSKA (reference sequence). V shed 5 bases, J shed 1 base, and the junction held 3 bases outside the gene matches. The CDR3 length is 14 residues. The CDR3 DNA reads TGCAGTGCTCGGGGGACAGGGAACACCGGGGAGCTGTTTTTT. Translated: CSARGTGNTGELFF.

This clonotype was detected only a few times. This clone may be a read error of a much larger clone one base away. CDR3 nucleotides: TGTGCCAGCAGCCCGACAGGGGTGAACACCGGGGAGCTGTTTTTT. This sequence encodes CASSPTGVNTGELFF. This chain joins TRBV7-2 and TRBJ2-2, with 8 positions matching TRBD1. V lost 5 bases and J lost 1; bases outside the gene matches: 3. This CDR3 contains 15 residues. Germline CDR1 reads SGHTA; CDR2 reads FQGNSA.

The rearrangement links TRBV6-2 or TRBV6-3 to TRBJ1-2; D gene ambiguous. The CDR3 contains 14 residues. The V end was cut by 0 bases, the J end by 6 bases, with 11 bases between. Germline V gives CDR1 MNHEY, CDR2 SVGEGT. The CDR3 sequence is CASSYSSGLDGYTF. DNA of the CDR3: TGTGCCAGCAGTTACTCGTCGGGGTTGGATGGCTACACCTTC.

This clonotype was observed a handful of times. V usage is TRBV4-1 and J usage is TRBJ2-1, with 12 bases aligning to TRBD2. Germline V gene sequence: CDR1 MGHRA, CDR2 YSYEKL. The CDR3 contains 17 residues. V lost 4 bases to trimming and J lost 2 bases; unmatched junction nucleotides: 6. The CDR3 loop is CASSPLTSGGPYNEQFF. DNA of the CDR3: TGCGCCAGCAGCCCCCTGACTAGCGGGGGACCCTACAATGAGCAGTTCTTC.